The source of this TCR beta chain is a study of cytomegalovirus exposure and HLA in healthy donors. Findings and limits, study-wide: TRBV6-2, TRBV6-3 and some other V segments were unresolvable in 87-base-pair reads. A later analysis linked 15,000 to 20,000 TCR beta sequences to HLA alleles at 0.05 false discovery rate.

A note on this clone: The antigen is unknown.

Germline values: CDR1 SGHRS, CDR2 YFSETQ. CDR3 size: 16 residues. V gave up 0 bases and J gave up 3 bases; unmatched junction bases: 7. Primers: 60 Vbeta forward and 13 Jbeta reverse. Here immunoSEQ multiplex PCR was the method, and the copy in TCRdb shows in-frame clones only, minus some. The sample consists of around 79,000 clones, about 69% of them appearing once. The TCR sequence derives from a middle-aged woman in good health and CMV-seropositive. Sequencing used PBMCs. The chain is built from TRBV5-1 and TRBJ1-1; 8 bases are a match to TRBD1. For the CDR3, the DNA is TGCGCCAGCAGCTTGGAAGGACAGGGTTGGGACACTGAAGCTTTCTTT. Protein sequence: CASSLEGQGWDTEAFF.